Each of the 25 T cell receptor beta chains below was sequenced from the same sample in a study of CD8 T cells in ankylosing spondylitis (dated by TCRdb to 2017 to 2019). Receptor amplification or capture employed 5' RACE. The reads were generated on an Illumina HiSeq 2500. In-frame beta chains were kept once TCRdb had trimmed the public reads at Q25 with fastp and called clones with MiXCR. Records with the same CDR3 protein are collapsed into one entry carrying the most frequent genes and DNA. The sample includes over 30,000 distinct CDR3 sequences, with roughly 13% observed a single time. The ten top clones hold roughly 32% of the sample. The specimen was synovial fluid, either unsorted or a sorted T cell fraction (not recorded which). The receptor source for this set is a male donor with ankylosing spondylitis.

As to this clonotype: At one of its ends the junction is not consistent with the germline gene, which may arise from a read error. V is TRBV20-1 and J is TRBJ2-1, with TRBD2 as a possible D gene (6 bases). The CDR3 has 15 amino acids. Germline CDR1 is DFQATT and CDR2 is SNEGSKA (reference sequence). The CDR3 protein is CSAAMGEASSNEQFF. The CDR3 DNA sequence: TGCAGTGCTGCGATGGGGGAGGCCTCCTCCAATGAGCAGTTCTTC.

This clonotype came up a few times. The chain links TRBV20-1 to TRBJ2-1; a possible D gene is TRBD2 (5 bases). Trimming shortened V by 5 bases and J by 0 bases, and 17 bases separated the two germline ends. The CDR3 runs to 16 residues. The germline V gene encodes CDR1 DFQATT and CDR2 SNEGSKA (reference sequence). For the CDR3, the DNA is TGCAGTGCTTTTAAGATAGGACTCCACTCCTACAATGAGCAGTTCTTC. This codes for CSAFKIGLHSYNEQFF.

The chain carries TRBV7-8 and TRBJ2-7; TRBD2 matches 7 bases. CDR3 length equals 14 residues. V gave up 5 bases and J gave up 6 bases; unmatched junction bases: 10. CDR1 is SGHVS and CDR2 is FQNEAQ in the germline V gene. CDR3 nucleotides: TGTGCCAGCAGCCTTCTTGGCGGGAGTTCCGAGCAGTACTTC. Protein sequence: CASSLLGGSSEQYF.

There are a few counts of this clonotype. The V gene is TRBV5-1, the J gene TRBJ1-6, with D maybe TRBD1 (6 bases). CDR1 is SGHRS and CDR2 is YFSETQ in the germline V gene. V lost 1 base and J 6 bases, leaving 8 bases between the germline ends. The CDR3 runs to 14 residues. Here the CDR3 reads CASSLRGGNSPLHF. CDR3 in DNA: TGCGCCAGCAGCTTGCGAGGGGGTAATTCACCCCTCCACTTT.

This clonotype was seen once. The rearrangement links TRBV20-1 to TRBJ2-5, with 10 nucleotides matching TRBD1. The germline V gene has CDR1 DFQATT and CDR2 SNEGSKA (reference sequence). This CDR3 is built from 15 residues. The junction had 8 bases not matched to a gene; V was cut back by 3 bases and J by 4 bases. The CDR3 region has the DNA TGCAGTGCTAGTTACGCGGGACAGGGGCCAGAGACCCAGTACTTC. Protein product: CSASYAGQGPETQYF.

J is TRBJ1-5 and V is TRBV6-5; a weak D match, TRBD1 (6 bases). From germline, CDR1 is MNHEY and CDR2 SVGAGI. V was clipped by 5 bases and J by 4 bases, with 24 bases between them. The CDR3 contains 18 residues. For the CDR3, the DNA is TGTGCCAGCAGTACCCGAGGGGGGTTTATTCGTCGGAATCAGCCCCAGCATTTT. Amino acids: CASSTRGGFIRRNQPQHF.

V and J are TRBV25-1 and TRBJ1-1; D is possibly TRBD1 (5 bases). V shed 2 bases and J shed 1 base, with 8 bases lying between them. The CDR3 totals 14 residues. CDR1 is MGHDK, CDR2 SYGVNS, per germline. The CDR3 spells CASSEGRGNTEAFF. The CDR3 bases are TGTGCCAGCAGTGAAGGAAGGGGGAACACTGAAGCTTTCTTT.

CDR3 protein: CASSWPGDRTEAFF. The CDR3 DNA is TGTGCCAGCAGCTGGCCGGGGGACAGGACTGAAGCTTTCTTT. The rearrangement joins TRBV5-6 to TRBJ1-1, with TRBD1 identical over 8 bases. CDR3 length equals 14 residues. CDR1 and CDR2 from the germline V gene are SGHDT and YYEEEE. J lost 5 bases, V lost 3 bases, and 6 bases had no gene match.

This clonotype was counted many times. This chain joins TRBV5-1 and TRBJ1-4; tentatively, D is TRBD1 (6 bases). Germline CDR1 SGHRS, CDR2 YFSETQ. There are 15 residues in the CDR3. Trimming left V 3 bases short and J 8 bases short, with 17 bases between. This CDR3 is CASSSTDQGIEKLFF. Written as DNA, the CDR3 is TGCGCCAGCAGCTCCACGGACCAGGGGATAGAAAAACTGTTTTTT. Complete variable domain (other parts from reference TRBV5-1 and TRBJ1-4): KAGVTQTPRYLIKTRGQQVTLSCSPISGHRSVSWYQQTPGQGLQFLFEYFSETQRNKGNFPGRFSGRQFSNSRSEMNVSTLELGDSALYLCASSSTDQGIEKLFFGSGTQLSVL.

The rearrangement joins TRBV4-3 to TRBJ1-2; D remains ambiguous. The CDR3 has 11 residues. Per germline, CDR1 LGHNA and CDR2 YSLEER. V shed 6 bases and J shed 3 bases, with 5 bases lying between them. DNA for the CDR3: TGCGCCAGCAGTGGTGACTATGGCTACACCTTC. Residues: CASSGDYGYTF.

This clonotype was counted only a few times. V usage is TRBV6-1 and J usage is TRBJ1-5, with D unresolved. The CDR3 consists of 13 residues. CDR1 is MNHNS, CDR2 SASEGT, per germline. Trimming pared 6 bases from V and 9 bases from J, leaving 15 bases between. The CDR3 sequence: CASSDGLLGPQHF. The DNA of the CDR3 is TGTGCCAGCAGCGACGGTCTGCTAGGGCCCCAGCATTTT.

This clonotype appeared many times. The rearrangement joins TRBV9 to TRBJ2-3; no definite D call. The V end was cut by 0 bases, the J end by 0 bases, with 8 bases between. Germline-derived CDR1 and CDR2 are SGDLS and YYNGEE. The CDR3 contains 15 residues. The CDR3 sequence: CASSVAVTSTDTQYF. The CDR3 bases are TGTGCCAGCAGCGTAGCGGTAACTAGCACAGATACGCAGTATTTT.

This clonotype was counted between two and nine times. CDR3 in amino acids: CASSQEGSTRPSYEQYF. CDR3 bases: TGCGCCAGCAGCCAAGAGGGAAGCACCAGACCTTCCTACGAGCAGTACTTC. The rearrangement links TRBV4-3 to TRBJ2-7; D is unresolved. V was clipped by 0 bases and J by 1 base, with 16 bases between them. Germline assignment: CDR1 LGHNA and CDR2 YSLEER. The CDR3 extends over 17 amino acids.

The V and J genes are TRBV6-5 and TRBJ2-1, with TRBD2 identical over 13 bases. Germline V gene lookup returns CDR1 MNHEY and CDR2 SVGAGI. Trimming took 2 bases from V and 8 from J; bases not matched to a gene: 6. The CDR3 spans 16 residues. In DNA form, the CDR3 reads TGTGCCAGCAGTTACCCTACTAGCGGGAGGGTCCATGAGCAGTTCTTC. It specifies CASSYPTSGRVHEQFF.

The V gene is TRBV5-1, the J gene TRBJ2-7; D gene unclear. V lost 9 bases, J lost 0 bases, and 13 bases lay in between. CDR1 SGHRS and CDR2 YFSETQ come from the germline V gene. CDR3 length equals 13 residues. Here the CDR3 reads CATRSLVSYEQYF. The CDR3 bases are TGCGCCACCCGCTCACTGGTCTCCTACGAGCAGTACTTC.

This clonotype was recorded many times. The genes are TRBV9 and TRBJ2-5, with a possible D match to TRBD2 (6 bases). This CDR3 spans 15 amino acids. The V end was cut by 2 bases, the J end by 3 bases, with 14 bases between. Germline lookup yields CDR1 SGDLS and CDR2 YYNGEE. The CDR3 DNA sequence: TGTGCCAGCAGCGTCTCCGGGACTTTCAAAGAGACCCAGTACTTC. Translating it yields CASSVSGTFKETQYF. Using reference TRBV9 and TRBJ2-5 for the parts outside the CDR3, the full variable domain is DSGVTQTPKHLITATGQRVTLRCSPRSGDLSVYWYQQSLDQGLQFLIQYYNGEERAKGNILERFSAQQFPDLHSELNLSSLELGDSALYFCASSVSGTFKETQYFGPGTRLLVL.

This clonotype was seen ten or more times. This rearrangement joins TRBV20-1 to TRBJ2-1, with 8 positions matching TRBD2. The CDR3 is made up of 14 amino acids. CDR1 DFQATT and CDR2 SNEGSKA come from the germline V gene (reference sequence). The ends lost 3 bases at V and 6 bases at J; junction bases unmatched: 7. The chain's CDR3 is CSARTSADFNEQFF. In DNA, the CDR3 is TGCAGTGCTAGGACTAGCGCCGACTTCAATGAGCAGTTCTTC.

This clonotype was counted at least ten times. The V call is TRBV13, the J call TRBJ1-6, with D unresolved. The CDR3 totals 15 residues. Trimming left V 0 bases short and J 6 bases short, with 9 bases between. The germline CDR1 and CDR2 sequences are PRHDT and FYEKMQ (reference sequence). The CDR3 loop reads CASSLGLLSNSPLHF. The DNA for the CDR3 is TGTGCCAGCAGCTTAGGACTTCTATCTAATTCACCCCTCCACTTT.

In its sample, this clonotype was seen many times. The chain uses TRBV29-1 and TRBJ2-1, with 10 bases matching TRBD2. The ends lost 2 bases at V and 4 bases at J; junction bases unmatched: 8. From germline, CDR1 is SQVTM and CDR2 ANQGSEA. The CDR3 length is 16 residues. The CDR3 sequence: CSVERASGGQYNEQFF. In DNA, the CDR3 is TGCAGCGTTGAAAGGGCTAGCGGGGGTCAATACAATGAGCAGTTCTTC.

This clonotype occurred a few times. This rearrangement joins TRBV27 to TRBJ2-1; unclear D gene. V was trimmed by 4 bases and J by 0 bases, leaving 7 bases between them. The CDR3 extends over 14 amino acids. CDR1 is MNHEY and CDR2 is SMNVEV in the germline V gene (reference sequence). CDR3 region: CASSWLSSYNEQFF. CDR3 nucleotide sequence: TGTGCCAGCAGTTGGTTGAGCTCCTACAATGAGCAGTTCTTC.

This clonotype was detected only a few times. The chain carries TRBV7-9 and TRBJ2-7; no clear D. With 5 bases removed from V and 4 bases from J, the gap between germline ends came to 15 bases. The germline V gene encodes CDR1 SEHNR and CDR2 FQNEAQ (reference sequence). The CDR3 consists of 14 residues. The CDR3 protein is CASSRTDSKYEQYF. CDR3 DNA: TGTGCCAGCAGCAGAACCGACTCGAAGTACGAGCAGTACTTC.

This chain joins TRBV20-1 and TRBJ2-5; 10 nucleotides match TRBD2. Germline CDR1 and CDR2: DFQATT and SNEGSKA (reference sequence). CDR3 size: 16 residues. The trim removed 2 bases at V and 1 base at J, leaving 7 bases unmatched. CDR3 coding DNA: TGCAGTGCTAGACGGGCTAGCGGGAGTCTCCAAGAGACCCAGTACTTC. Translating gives CSARRASGSLQETQYF.

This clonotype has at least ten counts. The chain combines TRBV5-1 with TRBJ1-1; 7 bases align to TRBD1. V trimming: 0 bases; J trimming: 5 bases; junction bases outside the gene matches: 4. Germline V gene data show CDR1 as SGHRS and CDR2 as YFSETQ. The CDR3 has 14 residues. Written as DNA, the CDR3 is TGCGCCAGCAGCTTGGGAGGGGGCGAAACTGAAGCTTTCTTT. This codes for CASSLGGGETEAFF.

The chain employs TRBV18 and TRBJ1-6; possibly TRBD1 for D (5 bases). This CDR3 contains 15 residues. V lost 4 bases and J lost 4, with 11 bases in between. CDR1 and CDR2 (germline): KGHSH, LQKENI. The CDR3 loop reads CASSLIGAYNSPLHF. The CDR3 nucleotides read TGTGCCAGCTCACTGATCGGGGCTTATAATTCACCCCTCCACTTT.

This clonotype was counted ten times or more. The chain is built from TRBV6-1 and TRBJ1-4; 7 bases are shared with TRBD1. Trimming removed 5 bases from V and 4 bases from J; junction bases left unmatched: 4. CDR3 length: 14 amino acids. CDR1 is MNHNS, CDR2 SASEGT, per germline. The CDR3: CASSPTGFNEKLFF. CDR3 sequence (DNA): TGTGCCAGCAGTCCGACAGGGTTTAATGAAAAACTGTTTTTT.